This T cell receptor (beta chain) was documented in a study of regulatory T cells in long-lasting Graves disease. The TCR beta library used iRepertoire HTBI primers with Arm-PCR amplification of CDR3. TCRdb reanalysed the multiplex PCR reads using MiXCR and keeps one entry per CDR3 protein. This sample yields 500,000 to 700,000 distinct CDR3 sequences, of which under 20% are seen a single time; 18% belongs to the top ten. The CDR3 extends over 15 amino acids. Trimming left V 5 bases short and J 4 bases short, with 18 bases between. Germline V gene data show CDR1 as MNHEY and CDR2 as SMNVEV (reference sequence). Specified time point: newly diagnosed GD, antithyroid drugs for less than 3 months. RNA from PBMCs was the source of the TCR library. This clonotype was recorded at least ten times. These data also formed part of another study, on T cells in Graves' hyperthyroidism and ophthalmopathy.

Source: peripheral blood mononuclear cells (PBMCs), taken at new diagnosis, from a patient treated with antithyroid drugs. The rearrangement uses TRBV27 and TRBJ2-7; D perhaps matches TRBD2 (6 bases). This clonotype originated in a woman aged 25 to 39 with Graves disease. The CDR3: CASSQSPGSQYEQYF. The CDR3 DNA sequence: TGTGCCAGCAGTCAATCGCCCGGGAGTCAGTACGAGCAGTACTTC.